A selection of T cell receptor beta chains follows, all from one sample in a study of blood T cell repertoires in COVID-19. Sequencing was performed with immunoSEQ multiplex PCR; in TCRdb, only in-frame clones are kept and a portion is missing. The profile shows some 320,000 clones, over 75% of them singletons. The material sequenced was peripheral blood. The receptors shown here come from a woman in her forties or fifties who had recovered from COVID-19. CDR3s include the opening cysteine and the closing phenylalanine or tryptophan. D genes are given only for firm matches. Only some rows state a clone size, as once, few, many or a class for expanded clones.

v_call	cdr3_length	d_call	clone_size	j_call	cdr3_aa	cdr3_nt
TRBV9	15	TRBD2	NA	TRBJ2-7	CASSVEVGGPHEQYF	TGTGCCAGCAGCGTAGAGGTGGGAGGGCCCCACGAGCAGTACTTC
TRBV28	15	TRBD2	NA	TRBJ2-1	CASSSSGRARGEQFF	TGTGCCAGCAGCTCTAGCGGGAGGGCCCGGGGTGAGCAGTTCTTC
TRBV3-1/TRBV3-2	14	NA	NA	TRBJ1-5	CASSQAGTIGPQHF	TGTGCCAGCAGCCAAGCTGGGACAATCGGCCCCCAGCATTTT
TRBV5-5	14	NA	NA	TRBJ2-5	CASSLGQIQETQYF	TGTGCCAGCAGCTTGGGACAGATACAAGAGACCCAGTACTTC
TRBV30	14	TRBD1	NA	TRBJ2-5	CAWNRDRGSETQYF	TGTGCCTGGAATAGGGACAGGGGGTCAGAGACCCAGTACTTC
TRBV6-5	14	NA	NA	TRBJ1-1	CASRPFRVGTKAFF	TGTGCCAGCAGACCATTCAGGGTCGGCACTAAAGCTTTCTTT
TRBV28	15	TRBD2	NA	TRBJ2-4	CASSTSGGLRNIQYF	TGTGCCAGCAGTACTAGCGGGGGGCTGAGGAACATTCAGTACTTC
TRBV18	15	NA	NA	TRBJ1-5	CASSPNTLSNQPQHF	TGTGCCAGCTCACCAAATACTCTTAGCAATCAGCCCCAGCATTTT
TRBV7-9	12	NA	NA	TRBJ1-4	CASSSAGEKLFF	TGTGCCAGCAGCTCTGCCGGTGAAAAACTGTTTTTT
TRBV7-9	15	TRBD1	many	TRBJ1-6	CASSGPGGGNSPLHF	TGTGCCAGCAGCGGACCAGGGGGCGGTAATTCACCCCTCCACTTT
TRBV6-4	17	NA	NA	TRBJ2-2	CASSDSRKRTSTGELFF	TGTGCCAGCAGTGACTCGAGGAAGCGTACGAGCACCGGGGAGCTGTTTTTT
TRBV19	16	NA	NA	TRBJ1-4	CASSTPGADTNEKLFF	TGTGCCAGTAGTACCCCAGGGGCAGACACTAATGAAAAACTGTTTTTT
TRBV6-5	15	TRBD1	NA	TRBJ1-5	CASSDGQGSNQPQHF	TGTGCCAGCAGCGATGGACAGGGAAGCAATCAGCCCCAGCATTTT
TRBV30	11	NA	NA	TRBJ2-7	CAWGQFSEQYF	TGTGCCTGGGGACAGTTTTCCGAGCAGTACTTC
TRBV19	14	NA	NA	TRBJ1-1	CASTPIQGGTEAFF	TGTGCCAGTACCCCAATCCAGGGTGGCACTGAAGCTTTCTTT
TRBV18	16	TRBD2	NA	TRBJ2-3	CASSLMTSGVTDTQYF	TGTGCCAGCTCACTCATGACTAGCGGGGTCACAGATACGCAGTATTTT
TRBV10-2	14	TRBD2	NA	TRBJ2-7	CASSVPAGGSEQYF	TGCGCCAGCAGTGTCCCAGCGGGAGGGTCCGAGCAGTACTTC
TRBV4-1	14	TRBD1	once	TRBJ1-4	CASSPGTGREKLFF	TGCGCCAGCAGCCCCGGGACAGGGCGTGAAAAACTGTTTTTT
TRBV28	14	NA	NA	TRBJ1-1	CASSFPIGREKAFF	TGTGCCAGCAGTTTCCCCATTGGTCGGGAGAAAGCTTTCTTT
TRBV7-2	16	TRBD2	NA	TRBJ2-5	CASSARTSGSMETQYF	TGTGCCAGCAGCGCCAGGACTAGCGGGAGCATGGAGACCCAGTACTTC
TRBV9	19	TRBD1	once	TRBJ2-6	CASSVAGGQGNLRANVLTF	TGTGCCAGCAGCGTAGCCGGGGGACAGGGTAATCTGCGGGCCAACGTCCTGACTTTC
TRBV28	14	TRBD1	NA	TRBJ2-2	CASRTRTGAGELFF	TGTGCCAGCAGGACCCGCACAGGGGCCGGGGAGCTGTTTTTT
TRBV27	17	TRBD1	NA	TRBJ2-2	CASSLVQGAVNTGELFF	TGTGCCAGCAGTTTAGTCCAGGGGGCAGTGAACACCGGGGAGCTGTTTTTT
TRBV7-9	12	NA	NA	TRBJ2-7	CASSTPTFGQYF	TGTGCCAGCAGTACTCCTACCTTTGGGCAGTACTTC
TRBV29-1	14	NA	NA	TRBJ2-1	CSVEPQGKVNEQFF	TGCAGCGTTGAACCGCAGGGGAAGGTCAATGAGCAGTTCTTC
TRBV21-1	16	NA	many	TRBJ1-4	CASSKDWWQGEEKLFF	TGTGCCAGCAGCAAAGACTGGTGGCAGGGGGAGGAAAAACTGTTTTTT
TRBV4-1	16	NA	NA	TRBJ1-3	CASSQLPGISGNTIYF	TGCGCCAGCAGCCAACTACCGGGGATCTCTGGAAACACCATATATTTT
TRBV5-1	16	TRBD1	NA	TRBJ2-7	CASSRGGGTGVGEQYF	TGCGCCAGCAGCCGGGGTGGTGGGACAGGGGTAGGCGAGCAGTACTTC
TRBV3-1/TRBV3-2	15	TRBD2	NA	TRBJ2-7	CASSQGLAGAYEQYF	TGTGCCAGCAGCCAAGGACTAGCGGGGGCTTACGAGCAGTACTTC
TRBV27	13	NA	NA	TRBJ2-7	CASSLSSGYEQYF	TGTGCCAGCAGTTTATCCAGCGGATACGAGCAGTACTTC
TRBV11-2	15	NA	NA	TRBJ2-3	CASSRTGFTTDTQYF	TGTGCCAGCAGCCGTACAGGGTTCACCACAGATACGCAGTATTTT
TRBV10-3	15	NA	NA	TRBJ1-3	CAISESSVSGNTIYF	TGTGCCATCAGTGAGTCGTCGGTCTCTGGAAACACCATATATTTT